At least ten counts were recorded for the clone carrying this T cell receptor (beta chain). The antigen remains undetermined. The data stem from a study of T-cell reconstitution after alpha-beta-depleted transplantation in children. Study observations and caveats: Surviving recipient T cells and intrathymic progenitors accounted for some patients' high TCRbeta diversity at day 60. Two months or so post-transplant, alpha-beta T cells reportedly derived from several hundred expanded graft clones.

Unique molecular identifiers were built into the TCRbeta library. TCRdb used MiXCR to reprocess the PCR reads, holding one entry per CDR3 protein. This sample yields over 400,000 distinct CDR3 sequences, of which over 40% are seen a single time; 27% belongs to the top ten. The J segment lost 3 bases and the V segment lost 11 bases, leaving 18 bases of the junction unmatched. The CDR3 spans 16 residues. Per germline, CDR1 ENHRY and CDR2 SYGVKD. Sequenced material: PBMCs, taken before TCRalphabeta/CD19-depleted stem cell transplant. V and J are TRBV10-3 and TRBJ2-5; 7 bases are a match to TRBD2. This receptor was obtained from a girl aged 2 to 10 with aplastic anemia, due to receive a stem cell transplant. CDR3 residues: CASNRGTGAGEETQYF. In DNA form, the CDR3 reads TGTGCCTCCAACCGGGGTACGGGCGCGGGAGAAGAGACCCAGTACTTC.